These 19 T cell receptor beta chains share one sample of origin, sequenced in a study of Ad26.COV2.S vaccination and SARS-CoV-2 variants. Treatment meaning: roughly 18 received Ad26.COV2.S at low or high dose, single or two shots; 5 received placebo; per-sample allocation not given. Sampling was performed 63 days after the first vaccine or placebo injection. TCRdb's table, derived via immunoSEQ multiplex PCR, lists solely in-frame clones and lacks some. The data show approximately 360,000 clones, about 80% seen once. The sequencing here drew on peripheral blood, taken in a trial of Ad26.COV2.S vaccine versus placebo. The source of these receptors is a person between 18 and 60 years old who received the Ad26.COV2.S COVID-19 vaccine or a placebo.

Of note for this clone: A read error may produce the germline difference seen at one junction end. J is TRBJ1-3 and V is TRBV28, with TRBD1 matching 8 bases. The germline CDR1 and CDR2 sequences are MDHEN and SYDVKM. The CDR3 runs 14 residues. This CDR3 is CASSLSGRGQGGNF. CDR3 nucleotides: TGTGCCAGCAGTTTAAGCGGGAGAGGACAGGGTGGAAATTTT.

This chain uses TRBV11-2 with TRBJ1-1, with D possibly matching TRBD1 (5 bases). CDR1 SGHAT and CDR2 FQNNGV come from the germline V gene. The ends were cut back, 0 bases at V and 0 bases at J, with 8 bases in the middle. The CDR3 extends over 15 amino acids. The CDR3 sequence is CASSLDSRVNTEAFF. CDR3 coding DNA: TGTGCCAGCAGCTTAGATAGCAGGGTGAACACTGAAGCTTTCTTT.

The chain combines TRBV28 with TRBJ2-1, with no clear D. Germline V gene sequence: CDR1 MDHEN, CDR2 SYDVKM. V was trimmed by 4 bases and J by 8 bases, leaving 9 bases between them. This CDR3 spans 12 amino acids. Written as DNA, the CDR3 is TGTGCCAGCAGTTCCCCCCCCCATGAGCAGTTCTTC. Translation: CASSSPPHEQFF.

The chain is built from TRBV5-6 and TRBJ1-2; TRBD1 might be the D (5 bases). Germline CDR1 is SGHDT and CDR2 is YYEEEE. Trimming left V 0 bases short and J 3 bases short, with 15 bases between. The CDR3 consists of 16 residues. In DNA form, the CDR3 reads TGTGCCAGCAGCTTGGTTTGGTCGGGGGACTACTATGGCTACACCTTC. Protein product: CASSLVWSGDYYGYTF.

This clone was seen a single time. The chain has TRBV7-8 and TRBJ1-2; D is unresolved. Germline-derived CDR1 and CDR2 are SGHVS and FQNEAQ. Trimming shortened V by 5 bases and J by 8 bases, and 18 bases separated the two germline ends. This CDR3 spans 14 amino acids. This chain's CDR3 is CASSPRALPEGYTF. DNA for the CDR3: TGTGCCAGCAGCCCTCGGGCTCTCCCGGAGGGCTACACCTTC.

This clone turned up a few times. The CDR3 loop is CAIGWGQETQYF. CDR3 bases: TGTGCCATCGGGTGGGGTCAAGAGACCCAGTACTTC. The chain uses TRBV10-3 and TRBJ2-5; no clear D gene. The V end was cut by 8 bases, the J end by 2 bases, with 9 bases between. The CDR3 is 12 residues long. Germline CDR1 and CDR2: ENHRY and SYGVKD.

This chain links TRBV6-2 or TRBV6-3 with TRBJ2-1; unclear D gene. Trimming stripped 1 base from V and 4 bases from J, with 8 bases between. Germline V gene lookup returns CDR1 MNHEY and CDR2 SVGEGT. There are 14 residues in the CDR3. The CDR3 DNA reads as TGTGCCAGCAGTTACTACTCGTTATACAATGAGCAGTTCTTC. Its translation is CASSYYSLYNEQFF.

The chain recombines TRBV6-5 with TRBJ1-3; tentative D call: TRBD1 (5 bases). Per germline, CDR1 MNHEY and CDR2 SVGAGI. This CDR3 has 15 residues. With 6 bases removed from V and 0 bases from J, the gap between germline ends came to 12 bases. CDR3 amino acids: CASSWGRSSGNTIYF. Here the CDR3 DNA reads TGTGCCAGCAGCTGGGGACGTAGCTCTGGAAACACCATATATTTT.

This chain joins TRBV6-5 and TRBJ2-7, with 10 bases lining up with TRBD2. CDR3 length: 16 residues. CDR1 is MNHEY, CDR2 SVGAGI, per germline. The trim removed 4 bases at V and 2 bases at J, leaving 8 bases unmatched. The CDR3: CASSFVLAGDTYEQYF. CDR3 nucleotide sequence: TGTGCCAGCAGTTTTGTCCTAGCGGGAGACACCTACGAGCAGTACTTC.

The chain couples TRBV7-2 to TRBJ2-5; weak D call: TRBD1 (5 bases). V gave up 3 bases and J gave up 2 bases, with 10 bases separating them. Germline V gene data show CDR1 as SGHTA and CDR2 as FQGNSA. The CDR3 contains 14 residues. In DNA, the CDR3 is TGTGCCAGCAGCTTTAGGACACCTCAAGAGACCCAGTACTTC. Translated, it gives CASSFRTPQETQYF.

In the case of this clone: A much larger clone is a single base away; this may be a read error. The gene calls are TRBV25-1 and TRBJ1-1, with 9 bases lining up with TRBD1. In germline, CDR1 is MGHDK, CDR2 SYGVNS. The CDR3 has 13 residues. V gave up 7 bases and J gave up 4 bases; unmatched junction bases: 4. The CDR3 spells CASTQGARTEAFF. The CDR3 nucleotides are TGTGCCAGCACACAGGGGGCGCGCACTGAAGCTTTCTTT.

The J gene is TRBJ2-7, the V gene TRBV6-5, with D unresolved. The germline V gene encodes CDR1 MNHEY and CDR2 SVGAGI. Trimming removed 2 bases at V and 5 bases at J, with 19 bases between. The CDR3 spans 16 residues. The CDR3 reads CASSYPGGRRGHEQYF. CDR3 nucleotide sequence: TGTGCCAGCAGTTACCCCGGTGGTCGTCGAGGCCACGAGCAGTACTTC.

This chain joins TRBV4-1 and TRBJ1-5; D might be TRBD1 (6 bases). From germline, CDR1 is MGHRA and CDR2 YSYEKL. The CDR3 extends over 14 amino acids. Trimming shortened V by 5 bases and J by 4 bases, and 12 bases separated the two germline ends. CDR3 in DNA: TGCGCCAGCAGCTTGGGACACGGTAATCAGCCCCAGCATTTT. This translates into CASSLGHGNQPQHF.

In DNA, the CDR3 is TGTGCCACCAGCGGAGGACAGGGGGCACACTATGGCTACACCTTC. Translation gives CATSGGQGAHYGYTF. The genes are TRBV24-1 and TRBJ1-2, with 11 bases identical to TRBD1. V lost 7 bases to trimming and J lost 3 bases; unmatched junction nucleotides: 6. The CDR3 runs to 15 residues. Germline CDR1 is KGHDR and CDR2 is SFDVKD.

This clone was recorded a few times. The CDR3 nucleotides are TGTGCTAGTGGTTTGGGTCGGACTGCCTACAATGAGCAGTTCTTC. Translation gives CASGLGRTAYNEQFF. The chain uses TRBV12-5 and TRBJ2-1; tentative D call: TRBD2 (5 bases). V lost 1 base to trimming and J lost 2 bases, with 9 bases between them. Germline lookup yields CDR1 LGHNT and CDR2 FRNRAP. The CDR3 is made up of 15 amino acids.

This clone was counted once. The chain links TRBV5-1 to TRBJ2-7; D tentatively fits TRBD1 or TRBD2 (6 bases each). From germline, CDR1 is SGHRS and CDR2 YFSETQ. The CDR3 sequence is 14 residues long. V dropped 0 bases and J dropped 5 bases, with 12 bases sitting between them. The DNA for the CDR3 is TGCGCCAGCAGCTTGGTCGGGGGCCCCCACGAGCAGTACTTC. This translates into CASSLVGGPHEQYF.

The chain employs TRBV5-6 and TRBJ2-1; TRBD1 agrees at 9 bases. The ends lost 4 bases at V and 8 bases at J; junction bases unmatched: 13. Germline CDR1 is SGHDT and CDR2 is YYEEEE. The CDR3 is made up of 16 amino acids. The CDR3: CASSPGQGTGSDEQFF. CDR3 coding DNA: TGTGCCAGCAGCCCGGGACAGGGAACAGGGTCGGATGAGCAGTTCTTC.

This chain uses TRBV14 with TRBJ2-1; TRBD2 agrees at 9 bases. The length of the CDR3 is 17 residues. V gave up 2 bases and J gave up 6 bases; unmatched junction bases: 11. Germline assignment: CDR1 SGHDN and CDR2 FVKESK. In nucleotides, the CDR3 is TGTGCCAGCAGCCAAAGACGTAGCGGGGGTCGGAGCAATGAGCAGTTCTTC. Translation gives CASSQRRSGGRSNEQFF.

The chain has TRBV6-4 and TRBJ1-6; D unresolved. The germline gives CDR1 MRHNA, CDR2 SNTAGT. There are 15 residues in the CDR3. Between the trimmed V and J ends, which lost 5 bases and 9 bases, there was a span of 17 bases. Here the CDR3 DNA reads TGTGCCAGCAGTCCCTTGTCGGGGTTTGGTTCACCCCTCCACTTT. It specifies CASSPLSGFGSPLHF.